This record concerns one TCR beta chain sequence. This entry belongs to a study of blood T cell repertoires in COVID-19. Study in general: The origin of the acute and convalescent COVID-19 samples was the United States, Italy and Spain. Sources were T cells, B-cell-depleted T cells, or PBMCs; the material itself was cDNA or gDNA.

Trimming took off 0 bases at V and 1 base at J, with 13 bases between the two ends. CDR1 and CDR2 (germline): SGDLS, YYNGEE. The CDR3 has 16 amino acids. Authors' methods: For nucleated cells, counts were estimated from reference gene primer amplification. Libraries were prepared by immunoSEQ multiplex PCR; TCRdb keeps only in-frame clonotypes and omits some of them. V, J and clone size are taken as reported in that table, and D and trimming were inferred from the DNA itself. The sample holds 140,000 or so clones, around 76% seen once. This receptor was obtained from a man between 60 and 75 years old with acute or convalescent COVID-19. Sequenced sample: peripheral blood. This chain joins TRBV9 and TRBJ2-5, with a weak D call TRBD2 (6 bases). DNA for the CDR3: TGTGCCAGCAGCGTAGATAGGGAGGACCTCCAAGAGACCCAGTACTTC. Protein: CASSVDREDLQETQYF.